A selection of T cell receptor beta chains follows, all from one sample in a study of siplizumab effects on memory and regulatory T cells. Assay used: immunoSEQ multiplex PCR; TCRdb lists only in-frame clones, some missing. Of 100,000 or so clones in the sample, 80% to 95% were seen once. Sequenced material: non-Treg CD4+ T cells sorted from blood. Source of these receptors: a human donor in good health. Each CDR3 is given with its conserved first and last residue. Each record gives: D gene, CDR3 length, J gene, clone size, V gene, CDR3 protein, CDR3 DNA. D genes are given only for firm matches. Clone size appears in some rows only: once, few, many, or a class for an expanded clone.

d_call: .; cdr3_length: 14; j_call: TRBJ2-7; clone_size: .; v_call: TRBV5-5; cdr3_aa: CASSSLTGSYEQYF; cdr3_nt: TGTGCCAGCAGCTCCCTAACAGGGAGCTACGAGCAGTACTTC
d_call: .; cdr3_length: 14; j_call: TRBJ2-3; clone_size: .; v_call: TRBV7-2; cdr3_aa: CASSPGSRTDTQYF; cdr3_nt: TGTGCCAGCAGCCCGGGGTCCCGCACAGATACGCAGTATTTT
d_call: .; cdr3_length: 14; j_call: TRBJ1-3; clone_size: once; v_call: TRBV28; cdr3_aa: CASSSGAAGNTIYF; cdr3_nt: TGTGCCAGCAGTTCGGGGGCAGCTGGAAACACCATATATTTT
d_call: .; cdr3_length: 13; j_call: TRBJ1-1; clone_size: .; v_call: TRBV19; cdr3_aa: CANLGGMNTEAFF; cdr3_nt: TGTGCCAACTTGGGGGGCATGAACACTGAAGCTTTCTTT
d_call: .; cdr3_length: 13; j_call: TRBJ1-4; clone_size: .; v_call: TRBV18; cdr3_aa: CASSSRTDEKLFF; cdr3_nt: TGTGCCAGCTCATCAAGGACAGATGAAAAACTGTTTTTT
d_call: .; cdr3_length: 11; j_call: TRBJ2-7; clone_size: .; v_call: TRBV28; cdr3_aa: CASSTLYEQYF; cdr3_nt: TGTGCCAGCAGTACCCTCTACGAGCAGTACTTC
d_call: .; cdr3_length: 18; j_call: TRBJ2-6; clone_size: .; v_call: TRBV18; cdr3_aa: CASSGGTVQLSGANVLTF; cdr3_nt: TGTGCCAGCTCGGGTGGGACTGTTCAACTGTCTGGGGCCAACGTCCTGACTTTC
d_call: .; cdr3_length: 16; j_call: TRBJ1-1; clone_size: .; v_call: TRBV27; cdr3_aa: CASSSSLGRVGTEAFF; cdr3_nt: TGTGCCAGCAGTTCATCCCTCGGCCGGGTGGGGACTGAAGCTTTCTTT
d_call: .; cdr3_length: 12; j_call: TRBJ2-2; clone_size: .; v_call: TRBV2; cdr3_aa: CASSRDTGELFF; cdr3_nt: TGTGCCAGCTCTAGGGACACCGGGGAGCTGTTTTTT
d_call: TRBD1; cdr3_length: 17; j_call: TRBJ1-1; clone_size: .; v_call: TRBV19; cdr3_aa: CASSIARLQGVNTEAFF; cdr3_nt: TGTGCCAGTAGTATAGCCCGTCTCCAGGGGGTAAACACTGAAGCTTTCTTT
d_call: .; cdr3_length: 16; j_call: TRBJ2-1; clone_size: .; v_call: TRBV4-2; cdr3_aa: CASSLGGPSSYNEQFF; cdr3_nt: TGTGCCAGCAGCCTCGGGGGACCGTCCTCCTACAATGAGCAGTTCTTC
d_call: .; cdr3_length: 16; j_call: TRBJ2-6; clone_size: once; v_call: TRBV19; cdr3_aa: CASSIVRGTGANVLTF; cdr3_nt: TGTGCCAGTAGTATTGTTCGAGGGACCGGGGCCAACGTCCTGACTTTC
d_call: TRBD2; cdr3_length: 18; j_call: TRBJ2-7; clone_size: .; v_call: TRBV4-3; cdr3_aa: CASSQESLLAGVSYEQYF; cdr3_nt: TGCGCCAGCAGCCAAGAGAGTCTACTAGCGGGAGTCTCCTACGAGCAGTACTTC
d_call: .; cdr3_length: 12; j_call: TRBJ2-3; clone_size: .; v_call: TRBV5-1; cdr3_aa: CASRSSTDTQYF; cdr3_nt: TGCGCCAGCAGGTCTAGCACAGATACGCAGTATTTT
d_call: .; cdr3_length: 14; j_call: TRBJ1-1; clone_size: .; v_call: TRBV5-1; cdr3_aa: CASSPTDSNTEAFF; cdr3_nt: TGCGCCAGCAGCCCCACGGACAGTAACACTGAAGCTTTCTTT